These 18 T cell receptor beta chains were all obtained from the same sample, sequenced in a study of radiotherapy plus CTLA-4 blockade in lung cancer. Data came from immunoSEQ multiplex PCR; TCRdb stores just in-frame clones and leaves some out. The table includes approximately 65,000 clones, 77% detected once. The sequences come from peripheral blood, collected from a patient treated with radiotherapy plus ipilimumab. Receptors were obtained from a human donor with non-small cell lung cancer who had a complete response to radiotherapy plus ipilimumab.

The chain joins TRBV9 to TRBJ2-5; TRBD2 aligns across 13 bases. The CDR3 is 18 residues long. Unmatched junction bases numbered 14, after V lost 2 bases and J lost 7 bases. The germline V gene has CDR1 SGDLS and CDR2 YYNGEE. CDR3 DNA sequence: TGTGCCAGCAGCGTTTCCTACTCGACTAGCGGGAGGACCGGGACCCAGTACTTC. Translating gives CASSVSYSTSGRTGTQYF. Full variable domain (outside the CDR3, taken from reference TRBV9 and TRBJ2-5): DSGVTQTPKHLITATGQRVTLRCSPRSGDLSVYWYQQSLDQGLQFLIQYYNGEERAKGNILERFSAQQFPDLHSELNLSSLELGDSALYFCASSVSYSTSGRTGTQYFGPGTRLLVL.

The V gene is TRBV10-1, the J gene TRBJ2-1; 13 bases are shared with TRBD2. J lost 7 bases, V lost 4 bases, and 10 bases had no gene match. This CDR3 is 17 amino acids long. Germline-derived CDR1 and CDR2 are WNHNN and SYGVQD (reference sequence). The DNA of the CDR3 is TGCGCCAGCAGTGGGCCTCGGACTAGCGGGAGAGTAAATGAGCAGTTCTTC. It codes for CASSGPRTSGRVNEQFF.

The chain couples TRBV30 to TRBJ2-6; 8 positions agree with TRBD1. Trimming took 2 bases from V and 0 from J; bases not matched to a gene: 6. The CDR3 is 17 residues long. CDR1 and CDR2 (germline): GTSNPN, SVGIG (reference sequence). The DNA for the CDR3 is TGTGCCTGGAGTCCAGGGACAGGTTACTCTGGGGCCAACGTCCTGACTTTC. As protein: CAWSPGTGYSGANVLTF.

The J gene is TRBJ1-3, the V gene TRBV4-2; perhaps TRBD1 as D (6 bases). Germline V gene sequence: CDR1 LGHNA, CDR2 YNFKEQ. CDR3 size: 16 residues. V lost 4 bases and J 6 bases, leaving 19 bases between the germline ends. This CDR3 is CASSRITTGRENTIYF. CDR3 nucleotides: TGTGCCAGCAGCCGAATAACGACAGGAAGAGAAAACACCATATATTTT.

The rearrangement uses TRBV11-2 and TRBJ2-2; D gene uncertain. The CDR3 has 15 residues. V lost 7 bases to trimming and J lost 7 bases, with 19 bases between them. Germline V gene data show CDR1 as SGHAT and CDR2 as FQNNGV. The CDR3 sequence is CASTKTRLSGGELFF. CDR3 DNA: TGTGCCAGCACCAAGACCCGATTGAGTGGCGGGGAGCTGTTTTTT.

This clone occurred once. V usage is TRBV7-2 and J usage is TRBJ2-3, with 8 bases lining up with TRBD1. V gave up 4 bases and J gave up 0 bases; unmatched junction bases: 3. This CDR3 comprises 15 residues. Germline CDR1 and CDR2: SGHTA and FQGNSA. CDR3 DNA: TGTGCCAGCAGCTCGACAGGGGCTAGCACAGATACGCAGTATTTT. This translates into CASSSTGASTDTQYF.

V is TRBV27 and J is TRBJ2-3; D is possibly TRBD2 (7 bases). Germline loops: CDR1 MNHEY, CDR2 SMNVEV (reference sequence). The CDR3 spans 16 residues. V lost 7 bases to trimming and J lost 0 bases, with 17 bases between them. CDR3 DNA: TGTGCCAGCACCTTAGGGGGGGATGGGAGCACAGATACGCAGTATTTT. This codes for CASTLGGDGSTDTQYF.

J is TRBJ2-2 and V is TRBV11-2; D possibly corresponds to TRBD1 (7 bases). The V gene's germline CDR1 is SGHAT and CDR2 FQNNGV. V shed 2 bases and J shed 5 bases, with 12 bases lying between them. This CDR3 spans 15 amino acids. The CDR3 DNA follows: TGTGCCAGCAGCTTAAAGGAGGGGGCGACCGGGGAGCTGTTTTTT. Its translation: CASSLKEGATGELFF.

CDR3 residues: CASSLKSGLSTDTQYF. The CDR3 region has the DNA TGTGCCAGCAGCTTGAAGTCGGGACTGAGCACAGATACGCAGTATTTT. V is TRBV5-4 and J is TRBJ2-3; TRBD2 is a possible D gene (6 bases). With 1 base removed from V and 0 bases from J, the gap between germline ends came to 12 bases. The CDR3 consists of 16 residues. Germline V CDR1 and CDR2: SGHNT, YYREEE (reference sequence).

The chain employs TRBV2 and TRBJ2-7; D gene ambiguous. The germline V gene encodes CDR1 SNHLY and CDR2 FYNNEI. This CDR3 spans 13 amino acids. V shed 7 bases and J shed 0 bases, with 10 bases lying between them. The CDR3 sequence: CASNEAVSYEQYF. CDR3 coding DNA: TGTGCCAGCAACGAGGCGGTCTCCTACGAGCAGTACTTC.

The chain uses TRBV9 and TRBJ1-4; tentatively, D is TRBD1 (5 bases). CDR3 size: 15 residues. Trimming stripped 0 bases from V and 8 bases from J, with 14 bases between. Germline CDR1 and CDR2: SGDLS and YYNGEE. The CDR3 protein is CASSVGQGPWEKLFF. CDR3 nucleotide sequence: TGTGCCAGCAGCGTAGGTCAGGGTCCTTGGGAAAAACTGTTTTTT.

The V gene is TRBV18, the J gene TRBJ2-7; D possibly matches TRBD1 or TRBD2 (5 bases each). The V and J ends lost 6 bases and 2 bases respectively, with 14 bases between them. The V gene's germline CDR1 is KGHSH and CDR2 LQKENI. This CDR3 region has 14 residues. The CDR3 DNA reads TGTGCCAGCTCCCTCCCGGGACGGACCTACGAGCAGTACTTC. It specifies CASSLPGRTYEQYF.

The chain combines TRBV29-1 with TRBJ2-7, with D perhaps matching TRBD1 (5 bases). CDR1 is SQVTM and CDR2 is ANQGSEA in the germline V gene. The germline V and J ends were trimmed by 4 bases and 6 bases, with 13 bases remaining between them. The CDR3 contains 12 residues. CDR3 nucleotides: TGCAGCGTTGGGCAGGGTCTTTTCGAGCAGTACTTC. It is translated as CSVGQGLFEQYF.

The chain combines TRBV7-9 with TRBJ1-1; D possibly corresponds to TRBD1 (5 bases). With 3 bases removed from V and 5 bases from J, the gap between germline ends came to 13 bases. The germline gives CDR1 SEHNR, CDR2 FQNEAQ (reference sequence). The CDR3 consists of 14 residues. As DNA, the CDR3 is TGTGCCAGCAGCTTGTATTCCGGGACGACTGAAGCTTTCTTT. Protein sequence: CASSLYSGTTEAFF.

The rearrangement joins TRBV19 to TRBJ1-5; weak D call: TRBD1 (5 bases). Between the trimmed V and J ends, which lost 4 bases and 13 bases, there was a span of 14 bases. Per germline, CDR1 LNHDA and CDR2 SQIVND (reference sequence). This CDR3 region has 12 residues. The CDR3 DNA reads as TGTGCCAGTAGTACCCAGCTGGGACCGCAGCATTTT. Translated: CASSTQLGPQHF.

This chain links TRBV7-8 with TRBJ1-1; TRBD1 might be the D (5 bases). The CDR3 runs 15 residues. Germline V gives CDR1 SGHVS, CDR2 FQNEAQ. The V gene lost 5 bases and the J gene lost 3 bases, with 16 bases spanning the gap. In nucleotides, the CDR3 is TGTGCCAGCAGCGCCGAAGGGGAGGTGGACACTGAAGCTTTCTTT. It is translated as CASSAEGEVDTEAFF. The full variable domain, its missing parts supplied by reference TRBV7-8 and TRBJ1-1, is GAGVSQSPRYKVAKRGQDVALRCDPISGHVSLFWYQQALGQGPEFLTYFQNEAQLDKSGLPSDRFFAERPEGSVSTLKIQRTQQEDSAVYLCASSAEGEVDTEAFFGQGTRLTVV.

This chain connects TRBV25-1 to TRBJ2-5; 8 bases line up with TRBD1. There are 14 residues in the CDR3. The germline gives CDR1 MGHDK, CDR2 SYGVNS. V gave up 4 bases and J gave up 1 base; unmatched junction bases: 2. The CDR3 sequence is CASSAGQVQETQYF. CDR3 in DNA: TGTGCCAGCAGTGCGGGACAGGTCCAAGAGACCCAGTACTTC.

The CDR3 DNA reads as TGTGCCAGCAGCGTTGAGGGAACAGGGAGCACTGAAGCTTTCTTT. Its protein product is CASSVEGTGSTEAFF. V gene TRBV9 combines with J gene TRBJ1-1; the D gene is possibly TRBD1 (6 bases). The CDR3 is made up of 15 amino acids. Germline V CDR1 and CDR2: SGDLS, YYNGEE. Trimming pared 2 bases from V and 4 bases from J, leaving 15 bases between. Complete variable domain (other parts from reference TRBV9 and TRBJ1-1): DSGVTQTPKHLITATGQRVTLRCSPRSGDLSVYWYQQSLDQGLQFLIQYYNGEERAKGNILERFSAQQFPDLHSELNLSSLELGDSALYFCASSVEGTGSTEAFFGQGTRLTVV.